These 14 T cell receptor beta chains came from one sample sequenced in a study of blood T cell repertoires in COVID-19. Sequencing used immunoSEQ multiplex PCR; TCRdb keeps in-frame clones, though not all of them. The table records about 250,000 clones, 85% to 90% of them present only once. The specimen was PBMCs or T cells enriched from blood (not recorded which). Receptors originate from a woman aged 18 to 35 who had recovered from COVID-19.

V and J are TRBV7-9 and TRBJ1-5, with a tentative D call TRBD1 (5 bases). Germline values: CDR1 SEHNR, CDR2 FQNEAQ (reference sequence). The CDR3 has 16 residues. Trimming stripped 1 base from V and 4 bases from J, with 14 bases between. DNA for the CDR3: TGTGCCAGCAGCTTAGTAAGCGGGGGAACAAATCAGCCCCAGCATTTT. Its translation: CASSLVSGGTNQPQHF.

V gene TRBV4-2 combines with J gene TRBJ2-7, with 7 nucleotides matching TRBD1. J was trimmed by 1 base and V by 3 bases; bases with no gene match: 6. The CDR3 runs 15 residues. Germline lookup yields CDR1 LGHNA and CDR2 YNFKEQ. This chain's CDR3 is CASSHRRDRSYEQYF. CDR3 nucleotide sequence: TGTGCCAGCAGCCACCGACGGGACAGATCCTACGAGCAGTACTTC.

This rearrangement joins TRBV5-1 to TRBJ2-1, with 8 bases aligning to TRBD1. This CDR3 region has 16 residues. Looked up from germline, CDR1 is SGHRS and CDR2 is YFSETQ. After removal of 5 bases from V and 0 bases from J, the junction contained 7 bases not matched to a gene. The CDR3 protein is CASSITGGISYNEQFF. The CDR3 region has the DNA TGCGCCAGCAGTATCACAGGGGGTATCTCCTACAATGAGCAGTTCTTC.

The chain combines TRBV18 with TRBJ1-6, with D possibly TRBD1 on 5 matching bases. Germline-derived CDR1 and CDR2 are KGHSH and LQKENI. The length of the CDR3 is 14 residues. V was pared by 3 bases and J by 8 bases, with 11 bases between. In nucleotides, the CDR3 is TGTGCCAGCTCACCCAAACGGGGGGATTCACCCCTCCACTTT. Its translation is CASSPKRGDSPLHF.

The rearrangement uses TRBV11-2 and TRBJ1-2, with TRBD1 matching over 7 bases. Germline CDR1 reads SGHAT; CDR2 reads FQNNGV. The CDR3 spans 15 residues. After removal of 5 bases from V and 8 bases from J, the junction contained 14 bases not matched to a gene. The CDR3 is CASSALLGGAGGYTF. The CDR3 coding sequence is TGTGCCAGCAGCGCCCTCCTAGGGGGCGCGGGGGGCTACACCTTC.

V usage is TRBV7-8 and J usage is TRBJ1-6; D remains unclear. Germline V gives CDR1 SGHVS, CDR2 FQNEAQ. There are 15 residues in the CDR3. Trimming removed 3 bases from V and 10 bases from J, with 16 bases in between. The CDR3 is CASSFGSLGGSPLHF. Written as DNA, the CDR3 is TGTGCCAGCAGCTTCGGGTCCCTCGGAGGATCACCCCTCCACTTT.

The genes are TRBV5-3 and TRBJ1-3; TRBD1 aligns across 7 bases. TRBV5-3 is known as an ORF, though its function is uncertain. There are 18 residues in the CDR3. The trim removed 3 bases at V and 0 bases at J, leaving 12 bases unmatched. Written as DNA, the CDR3 is TGTGCCAGAAGCTCTCAACCGCCACAGGGGCCCTCTGGAAACACCATATATTTT. Translated, it gives CARSSQPPQGPSGNTIYF.

This rearrangement joins TRBV9 to TRBJ1-1; maybe TRBD1 (5 bases). Germline V CDR1 and CDR2: SGDLS, YYNGEE. Trimming took 0 bases from V and 4 from J, leaving 16 bases between them. This CDR3 is 16 amino acids long. CDR3 coding DNA: TGTGCCAGCAGCGTAGGGGTTGCGGGGGAGGGCACTGAAGCTTTCTTT. Translated: CASSVGVAGEGTEAFF.

The chain carries TRBV3-1 (or the pseudogene TRBV3-2) and TRBJ2-4; TRBD2 agrees at 11 bases. Germline V gene data show CDR1 as LGHDT and CDR2 as YNNKEL (reference sequence). This CDR3 region has 15 residues. Trimming removed 1 base from V and 6 bases from J; junction bases left unmatched: 2. CDR3 in amino acids: CASSQGLAGGNIQYF. CDR3 in DNA: TGTGCCAGCAGCCAAGGCCTAGCGGGGGGAAACATTCAGTACTTC.

A few counts support this clone. The rearrangement uses TRBV19 and TRBJ1-3, with 7 bases that match TRBD1. From germline, CDR1 is LNHDA and CDR2 SQIVND (reference sequence). This CDR3 has 17 residues. V shed 7 bases, J shed 0 bases, and the junction held 12 bases outside the gene matches. The CDR3 DNA reads TGTGCCAGTACCAAAGCCGGGACAGCCCTCTCTGGAAACACCATATATTTT. Translating gives CASTKAGTALSGNTIYF.

The chain carries TRBV5-4 and TRBJ2-3; TRBD1 might be the D (6 bases). V was clipped by 0 bases and J by 4 bases, with 12 bases between them. CDR3 length: 15 amino acids. The germline CDR1 and CDR2 sequences are SGHNT and YYREEE (reference sequence). CDR3 nucleotides: TGTGCCAGCAGCTTGGACCGACAGGCATCAGATACGCAGTATTTT. This translates into CASSLDRQASDTQYF.

CDR3 sequence reads: CASSSISGSDTQYF. The DNA of the CDR3 is TGTGCCAGCAGCTCCATTTCAGGTTCAGATACGCAGTATTTT. V usage is TRBV7-8 and J usage is TRBJ2-3, with D unresolved. The CDR3 consists of 14 residues. Per the germline V gene, CDR1 is SGHVS and CDR2 is FQNEAQ. The V end lost 4 bases, the J end lost 4 bases, and 12 bases lay between the germline ends. Full variable domain (missing parts from reference TRBV7-8 and TRBJ2-3): GAGVSQSPRYKVAKRGQDVALRCDPISGHVSLFWYQQALGQGPEFLTYFQNEAQLDKSGLPSDRFFAERPEGSVSTLKIQRTQQEDSAVYLCASSSISGSDTQYFGPGTRLTVL.

About this clone itself: The identical CDR3 is also encoded by other nucleotide sequences in the sample. The chain is built from TRBV5-1 and TRBJ1-1, with TRBD1 as a possible D gene (5 bases). This CDR3 is 14 amino acids long. V was trimmed by 0 bases and J by 1 base, leaving 7 bases between them. Germline V gene data show CDR1 as SGHRS and CDR2 as YFSETQ. The CDR3 DNA reads TGCGCCAGCAGCTTGGCGGGGGGGAACACTGAAGCTTTCTTT. Residues: CASSLAGGNTEAFF.

This clone came up a few times. The V call is TRBV15, the J call TRBJ1-2; 7 nucleotides align to TRBD1. Germline-derived CDR1 and CDR2 are LNHNV and YYDKDF (reference sequence). V lost 3 bases, J lost 2 bases, and 9 bases stayed unmatched. The CDR3 loop spans 16 amino acids. Written as DNA, the CDR3 is TGTGCCACCAGCAGGGGTAGCGGGACAGCGAACTATGGCTACACCTTC. Protein: CATSRGSGTANYGYTF.